The 20 T cell receptor beta chains given below trace back to one sample, sequenced in a study of blood T cells in healthy people across ages. A second PCR of roughly 7 to 11 cycles used a sample-barcoded 5' primer and a J-beta primer mix. MiXCR was run by TCRdb on the 5' RACE reads, yielding one entry per CDR3 protein. The sample has approximately 800,000 distinct CDR3 sequences; 55% to 65% are singletons. Sequencing input: blood. These receptors originate from a man between 25 and 39 years old in good health.

This chain joins TRBV24-1 and TRBJ2-1; possible D gene TRBD2, 7 bases. Trimming removed 9 bases from V and 8 bases from J, with 22 bases in between. Germline V lookup: CDR1 KGHDR, CDR2 SFDVKD. The CDR3 has 15 residues. The CDR3 DNA follows: TGTGCCACCTCTGAAGGGAGGGGGGGGAGAGATGAGCAGTTCTTC. This encodes CATSEGRGGRDEQFF.

In this sample, this clonotype turned up a few times. CDR3 bases: TGTGCCAGCAGCTTTCTACTAGCGGGGGGCTACGAGCAGTACTTC. Translation gives CASSFLLAGGYEQYF. The chain has TRBV7-2 and TRBJ2-7, with TRBD2 identical over 12 bases. This CDR3 is built from 15 residues. J lost 3 bases, V lost 3 bases, and 3 bases had no gene match. CDR1 is SGHTA and CDR2 is FQGNSA in the germline V gene.

CDR3 protein: CASSNLTAGFSGNTIYF. The DNA of the CDR3 is TGTGCCAGCAGCAATCTTACTGCAGGGTTCTCTGGAAACACCATATATTTT. V gene TRBV7-9 combines with J gene TRBJ1-3, with D maybe TRBD1 (5 bases). The germline V gene encodes CDR1 SEHNR and CDR2 FQNEAQ (reference sequence). The germline V and J ends were trimmed by 5 bases and 0 bases, with 17 bases remaining between them. This CDR3 has 17 residues.

V is TRBV4-2 and J is TRBJ2-5; D might be TRBD2 (6 bases). The V gene lost 11 bases and the J gene lost 2 bases, with 15 bases spanning the gap. Germline values: CDR1 LGHNA, CDR2 YNFKEQ. This CDR3 comprises 13 residues. The CDR3 loop reads CAPRRGPQETQYF. In nucleotides, the CDR3 is TGTGCCCCGCGGAGGGGACCACAAGAGACCCAGTACTTC.

This chain uses TRBV6-4 with TRBJ2-4, with 7 bases identical to TRBD1. CDR1 MRHNA and CDR2 SNTAGT come from the germline V gene. This CDR3 region has 19 residues. Germline trimming cut 0 bases from V and 0 bases from J; bases unmatched to any gene: 11. The CDR3 loop reads CASSDSTLEYRGAKNIQYF. The CDR3 DNA is TGTGCCAGCAGTGACTCGACCCTTGAATACAGGGGAGCCAAAAACATTCAGTACTTC.

This clonotype appeared a few times. The J gene is TRBJ2-3, the V gene TRBV20-1, with D unclear. CDR1 DFQATT and CDR2 SNEGSKA come from the germline V gene (reference sequence). Trimming removed 4 bases at V and 4 bases at J, with 18 bases between. This CDR3 comprises 15 residues. In DNA, the CDR3 is TGCAGTGCTATGACGTTTGGCACGGGCGCAGATACGCAGTATTTT. This gives the protein CSAMTFGTGADTQYF.

The CDR3 DNA reads TGTGCCAGCAGTGAAGCACAACTAGGGTTAGGAGAGACCCAGTACTTC. Translation gives CASSEAQLGLGETQYF. This chain joins TRBV2 and TRBJ2-4, with D perhaps matching TRBD2 (5 bases). TRBJ2-5 explains the end of the DNA better; the J call may be wrong. Germline V gene data show CDR1 as SNHLY and CDR2 as FYNNEI. CDR3 length equals 16 residues.

This clonotype showed up just once. This sequence joins TRBV4-1 and TRBJ1-5; maybe TRBD1 (5 bases). The CDR3 extends over 15 amino acids. Trimming removed 2 bases at V and 0 bases at J, with 8 bases between. The germline CDR1 and CDR2 sequences are MGHRA and YSYEKL. CDR3 coding DNA: TGCGCCAGCAGCCAACAGGGTCCTAGCAATCAGCCCCAGCATTTT. Its translation is CASSQQGPSNQPQHF.

This chain joins TRBV15 and TRBJ2-3; D not resolved. Germline-derived CDR1 and CDR2 are LNHNV and YYDKDF (reference sequence). The CDR3 is made up of 15 amino acids. V gave up 4 bases and J gave up 4 bases, with 15 bases separating them. DNA of the CDR3: TGTGCCACCAGCACCACAAATAGCTTGGCAGATACGCAGTATTTT. Translating gives CATSTTNSLADTQYF.

The chain combines TRBV7-9 with TRBJ2-7, with a weak D call TRBD1 (6 bases). CDR1 is SEHNR and CDR2 is FQNEAQ in the germline V gene (reference sequence). The length of the CDR3 is 15 residues. Deletions cut 5 bases from V and 4 bases from J, with 18 bases between. In nucleotides, the CDR3 is TGTGCCAGCAGCCCGTGGAGGACAGAAACTTACGAGCAGTACTTC. As protein: CASSPWRTETYEQYF.

The J gene is TRBJ2-6, the V gene TRBV28; D is uncertain. The ends were cut back, 0 bases at V and 0 bases at J, with 9 bases in the middle. Germline assignment: CDR1 MDHEN and CDR2 SYDVKM. The CDR3 loop spans 17 amino acids. This CDR3 is CASSLWRLPSGANVLTF. The CDR3 DNA reads TGTGCCAGCAGTTTATGGCGGCTACCCTCTGGGGCCAACGTCCTGACTTTC.

This clonotype was seen repeatedly, ten times or more. The chain uses TRBV6-2 or TRBV6-3 and TRBJ2-7, with D tentatively TRBD1 or TRBD2 (5 bases each). Germline CDR1 reads MNHEY; CDR2 reads SVGEGT. CDR3 length: 15 amino acids. V was clipped by 0 bases and J by 2 bases, with 11 bases between them. The CDR3 nucleotides read TGTGCCAGCAGTTACTCCCGGGACGGACCCTACGAGCAGTACTTC. It is translated as CASSYSRDGPYEQYF.

This chain links TRBV4-3 with TRBJ1-1, with D uncertain. The CDR3 totals 15 residues. Per germline, CDR1 LGHNA and CDR2 YSLEER. Trimming removed 4 bases from V and 1 base from J, with 13 bases in between. CDR3 DNA sequence: TGCGCCAGCAGCCTCTCGGACCTCCCGAACACTGAAGCTTTCTTT. It translates to CASSLSDLPNTEAFF.

The rearrangement links TRBV5-6 to TRBJ2-5; TRBD1 agrees at 9 bases. The J segment lost 5 bases and the V segment lost 4 bases, leaving 9 bases of the junction unmatched. Germline CDR1 is SGHDT and CDR2 is YYEEEE. This CDR3 comprises 15 residues. The DNA of the CDR3 is TGTGCCAGCAGCACGGGACAGGGAAGAATGGAGACCCAGTACTTC. Amino acids: CASSTGQGRMETQYF. The whole variable domain, filled in from reference TRBV5-6 and TRBJ2-5, reads DAGVTQSPTHLIKTRGQQVTLRCSPKSGHDTVSWYQQALGQGPQFIFQYYEEEERQRGNFPDRFSGHQFPNYSSELNVNALLLGDSALYLCASSTGQGRMETQYFGPGTRLLVL.

The chain couples TRBV4-2 to TRBJ2-3; D possibly corresponds to TRBD2 (6 bases). V was shortened by 1 base and J by 2 bases, with 13 bases between the two germline ends. The V gene's germline CDR1 is LGHNA and CDR2 YNFKEQ. The CDR3 length is 16 residues. CDR3 DNA: TGTGCCAGCAGCCAAGCCCTTAGCGGTCCCACAGATACGCAGTATTTT. Its protein is CASSQALSGPTDTQYF.

The rearrangement links TRBV20-1 to TRBJ2-5; 9 nucleotides match TRBD2. The J call may be wrong; the DNA end is better matched by TRBJ2-7. The germline CDR1 and CDR2 sequences are DFQATT and SNEGSKA (reference sequence). The CDR3 has 12 amino acids. This chain's CDR3 is CSAGSGGYEQYF. For the CDR3, the DNA is TGCAGTGCGGGGAGCGGGGGGTACGAGCAGTACTTC.

V and J are TRBV7-9 and TRBJ2-5, with unresolved D. The J call is doubtful: the DNA matches TRBJ2-7 better. The length of the CDR3 is 12 residues. Germline V gene sequence: CDR1 SEHNR, CDR2 FQNEAQ (reference sequence). CDR3: CASSLGSSEQYF. DNA of the CDR3: TGTGCCAGCAGCTTAGGTAGCTCCGAGCAGTACTTC.

Only a few counts were recorded for this clonotype. The chain couples TRBV7-2 to TRBJ2-1, with TRBD1 matching 11 bases. In germline, CDR1 is SGHTA, CDR2 FQGNSA. V was clipped by 5 bases and J by 1 base; unmatched bases: 10. The CDR3 is 18 residues long. The CDR3 here is CASSPGQGASLSYNEQFF. CDR3 DNA sequence: TGTGCCAGCAGCCCTGGACAGGGGGCATCTCTTTCCTACAATGAGCAGTTCTTC.

This clonotype was picked up one time. This chain joins TRBV30 and TRBJ1-1; no clear D gene. The germline V gene encodes CDR1 GTSNPN and CDR2 SVGIG (reference sequence). V lost 1 base, J lost 5 bases, and 11 bases lay in between. The CDR3 covers 13 residues. The CDR3 DNA reads TGTGCCTGGAGTGAGCTAGGGCCAACTGAAGCTTTCTTT. It yields the protein CAWSELGPTEAFF.

This clonotype occurred a few times. The J gene is TRBJ2-7, the V gene TRBV20-1; 10 nucleotides line up with TRBD1. CDR1 is DFQATT, CDR2 SNEGSKA, per germline (reference sequence). V dropped 6 bases and J dropped 9; count of bases not matched to a gene: 14. The CDR3 consists of 14 residues. CDR3 sequence (DNA): TGCAGTGCCTACTGGACAGGGGGTTCTCCTGGGCAGTACTTC. Its translation: CSAYWTGGSPGQYF.